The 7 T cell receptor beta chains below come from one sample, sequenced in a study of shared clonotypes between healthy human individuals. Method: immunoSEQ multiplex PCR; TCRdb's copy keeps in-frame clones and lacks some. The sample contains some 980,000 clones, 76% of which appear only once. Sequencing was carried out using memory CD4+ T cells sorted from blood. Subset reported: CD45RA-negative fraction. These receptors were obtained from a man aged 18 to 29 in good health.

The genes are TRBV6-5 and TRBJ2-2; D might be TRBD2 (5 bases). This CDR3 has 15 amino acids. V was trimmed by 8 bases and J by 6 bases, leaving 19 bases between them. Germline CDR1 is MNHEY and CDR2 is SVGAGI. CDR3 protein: CASYPRGLGAGELFF. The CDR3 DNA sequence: TGTGCCAGCTATCCCCGCGGGCTCGGCGCCGGGGAGCTGTTTTTT.

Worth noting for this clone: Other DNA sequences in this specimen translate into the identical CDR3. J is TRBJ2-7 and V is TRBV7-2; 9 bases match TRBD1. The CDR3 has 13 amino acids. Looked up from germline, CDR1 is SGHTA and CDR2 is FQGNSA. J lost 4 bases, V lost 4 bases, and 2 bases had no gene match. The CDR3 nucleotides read TGTGCCAGCAGCTCGACAGGGGGGTACGAGCAGTACTTC. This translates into CASSSTGGYEQYF.

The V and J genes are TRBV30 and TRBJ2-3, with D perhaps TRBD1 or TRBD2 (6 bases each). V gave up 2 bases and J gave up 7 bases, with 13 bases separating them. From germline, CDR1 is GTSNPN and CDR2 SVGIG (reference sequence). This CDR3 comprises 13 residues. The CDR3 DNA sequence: TGTGCCTGGAGTCTCCTAGGGGGGAATACGCAGTATTTT. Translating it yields CAWSLLGGNTQYF.

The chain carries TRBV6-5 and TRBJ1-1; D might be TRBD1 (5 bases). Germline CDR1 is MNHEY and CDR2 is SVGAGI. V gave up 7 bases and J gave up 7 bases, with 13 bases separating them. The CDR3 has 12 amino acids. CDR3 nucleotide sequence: TGTGCCAGCACCAACAGGCGGAGTGAAGCTTTCTTT. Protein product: CASTNRRSEAFF.

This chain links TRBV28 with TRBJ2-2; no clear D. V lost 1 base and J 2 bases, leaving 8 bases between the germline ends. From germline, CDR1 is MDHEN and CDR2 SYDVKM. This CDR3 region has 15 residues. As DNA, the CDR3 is TGTGCCAGCAGTTTATCACTGGCAAACACCGGGGAGCTGTTTTTT. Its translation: CASSLSLANTGELFF.

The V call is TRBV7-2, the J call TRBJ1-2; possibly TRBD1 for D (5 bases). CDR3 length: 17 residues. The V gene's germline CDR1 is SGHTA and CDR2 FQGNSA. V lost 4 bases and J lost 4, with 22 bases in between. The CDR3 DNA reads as TGTGCCAGCAGCTCTGGTACGGACACTTCCTCGCGCTATGGCTACACCTTC. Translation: CASSSGTDTSSRYGYTF.

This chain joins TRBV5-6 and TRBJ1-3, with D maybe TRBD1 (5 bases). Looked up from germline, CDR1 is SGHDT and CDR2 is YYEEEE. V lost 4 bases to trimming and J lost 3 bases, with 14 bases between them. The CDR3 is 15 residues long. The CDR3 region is CASSPGLKDGNTIYF. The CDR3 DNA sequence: TGTGCCAGCAGCCCGGGACTGAAGGATGGAAACACCATATATTTT. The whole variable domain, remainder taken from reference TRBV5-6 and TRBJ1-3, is DAGVTQSPTHLIKTRGQQVTLRCSPKSGHDTVSWYQQALGQGPQFIFQYYEEEERQRGNFPDRFSGHQFPNYSSELNVNALLLGDSALYLCASSPGLKDGNTIYFGEGSWLTVV.